This T cell receptor beta chain was recorded in a study of cytomegalovirus exposure and HLA in healthy donors. The PCR ran on 60 Vbeta and 13 Jbeta primers. Assay: immunoSEQ multiplex PCR; the TCRdb copy retains only in-frame clones and omits some. The sample lists more than 150,000 clones, roughly four fifths occurring once. General study findings and limits: A list of approximately 160 TCR beta chains associated with cytomegalovirus was given.

In regard to this clone: Antigen: not known.

Whereas donors were nominally healthy upon sampling, unrecorded immune exposures were probable. The CDR3 length is 15 residues. The V and J ends lost 0 bases and 7 bases respectively, with 12 bases between them. Germline loops: CDR1 MGHRA, CDR2 YSYEKL. The receptor was derived from a man aged 18 to 30 in good health and CMV-seronegative. This chain joins TRBV4-1 and TRBJ1-4; maybe TRBD1 (6 bases). The sequenced material came from PBMCs. Written as DNA, the CDR3 is TGCGCCAGCAGCCAAGATCGAGAAGGGGGTGAAAAACTGTTTTTT. Amino acids: CASSQDREGGEKLFF.